These T cell receptor beta chains were read from a single sample in a study of metastatic and nonmetastatic thyroid tumors. Using MiXCR, TCRdb re-called clones from the PCR reads. The table lists about 93,000 clones, roughly an eighth of them singletons. Sample: blood. The receptor source for this set is a female donor with papillary thyroid cancer or a benign thyroid nodule (not recorded which). Some clones in this sample may be carry-over from other donors' samples. Both conserved end residues are part of each CDR3. A D gene is named only where the DNA matches it firmly. Only part of the rows carry a size: once, few, many, or a class if the clone is expanded.

J gene	clone size	V gene	D gene	CDR3 protein	CDR3 DNA
TRBJ2-7	.	TRBV6-2/TRBV6-3	.	CASSYSSWFWAGNYEQYF	TGTGCCAGCAGTTACTCGTCTTGGTTTTGGGCCGGGAACTACGAGCAGTACTTT
TRBJ2-2	.	TRBV6-1	.	CASSDPKGTGELFF	TGTGCCAGCAGTGACCCTAAGGGAACCGGGGAGCTGTTTTTT
TRBJ1-1	many	TRBV6-2/TRBV6-3	TRBD1	CASSPGTGLSEAFF	TGTGCCAGCAGCCCCGGGACAGGGCTCTCTGAAGCTTTCTTT
TRBJ2-7	.	TRBV11-1	TRBD2	CASSFSAGGTTYEQYF	TGTGCCAGCAGCTTCAGTGCGGGAGGGACAACATACGAGCAGTACTTC
TRBJ2-6	many	TRBV9	.	CASSGGLGPGANVLTF	TGTGCCAGCAGCGGGGGTCTGGGCCCTGGGGCCAACGTCCTGACTTTC
TRBJ2-5	many	TRBV7-9	TRBD1	CASSSTGAVKTQYF	TGTGCCAGCAGCTCGACAGGGGCGGTGAAGACCCAGTACTTC
TRBJ2-1	many	TRBV9	TRBD2	CASSVEPGLALYNEQFF	TGTGCCAGCAGCGTAGAACCGGGACTAGCGCTATACAATGAGCAGTTCTTC
TRBJ2-7	many	TRBV28	.	CASSADQSFEQYF	TGTGCCAGCAGTGCGGACCAGAGTTTTGAGCAGTACTTC
TRBJ2-7	many	TRBV5-4	.	CASSKDSSYEQYF	TGTGCCAGCAGCAAGGACAGCTCCTACGAGCAGTACTTC
TRBJ2-1	many	TRBV3-1	TRBD2	CASRLAGGRDEQFF	TGTGCCAGCAGACTAGCGGGAGGGAGAGATGAGCAGTTCTTC
TRBJ2-7	many	TRBV30	.	CAWSGGGDEQYF	TGTGCCTGGAGTGGTGGGGGAGACGAGCAGTACTTC
TRBJ1-2	many	TRBV7-2	.	CASSPDRPYGYTF	TGTGCCAGCAGCCCAGACAGGCCCTATGGCTACACCTTC
TRBJ2-1	many	TRBV4-2	TRBD2	CASRGTSGLYNEQFF	TGTGCCAGCCGCGGAACTAGCGGTTTATACAATGAGCAGTTCTTC
TRBJ1-2	many	TRBV3-1	.	CASSQGGTGKGRGYTF	TGTGCCAGCAGCCAAGGAGGGACGGGGAAGGGAAGAGGCTACACCTTC
TRBJ2-5	.	TRBV6-5	.	CSSSYGGRDETQYF	TGTTCCAGCAGTTATGGGGGGCGAGATGAGACCCAGTACTTC
TRBJ2-3	many	TRBV5-6	TRBD1	CASSFGTGSSDTQYF	TGTGCCAGCAGCTTTGGGACAGGGTCTTCAGATACGCAGTATTTT
TRBJ1-1	many	TRBV6-1	TRBD1	CASRNRDSNTEAFF	TGTGCCAGCAGAAACCGGGACAGTAACACTGAAGCTTTCTTT
TRBJ1-4	many	TRBV9	.	CASSRLNEKLFF	TGTGCCAGCAGCCGCCTTAATGAAAAACTGTTTTTT
TRBJ2-3	many	TRBV5-8	TRBD1	CASSWTGGRSDTQYF	TGTGCCAGCAGTTGGACAGGGGGCCGGTCAGATACGCAGTATTTT
TRBJ2-1	many	TRBV7-2	.	CASSKIHNEQFF	TGTGCCAGCAGCAAAATCCACAATGAGCAGTTCTTC
TRBJ1-5	medium-sized	TRBV6-1	.	CASSEGGGGQPQHF	TGTGCCAGCAGTGAGGGAGGGGGTGGTCAGCCCCAGCATTTT
TRBJ2-2	many	TRBV5-5	TRBD2	CASHLSGRRAGELFF	TGTGCCAGCCACCTAAGCGGGAGGAGGGCCGGGGAGCTGTTTTTT
TRBJ1-2	many	TRBV6-1	.	CASSFGLSGYGYTF	TGTGCCAGCAGTTTCGGATTGAGCGGCTATGGCTACACCTTC
TRBJ1-2	once	TRBV30	TRBD1	CAWTGSRTGRVDYGYTF	TGTGCCTGGACCGGTTCACGGACAGGGAGGGTGGACTATGGCTACACCTTC
TRBJ1-6	many	TRBV12-3/TRBV12-4	TRBD1	CASSRGTENSPLHF	TGTGCCAGCAGCCGAGGGACAGAAAATTCACCCCTCCACTTT
TRBJ2-7	many	TRBV7-2	TRBD2	CASSSLAGGPYEQYF	TGTGCCAGCAGCTCCCTAGCGGGAGGGCCGTACGAGCAGTACTTC
TRBJ1-3	few	TRBV20-1	.	CSARYPFGLSGNTIYF	TGCAGTGCTAGATACCCATTTGGGCTCTCTGGAAACACCATATATTTT
TRBJ2-7	many	TRBV15	TRBD2	CATSPWIPSGVGEQYF	TGTGCCACCAGTCCCTGGATTCCTAGCGGGGTGGGAGAGCAGTACTTC
TRBJ1-5	many	TRBV7-2	.	CASSSREGGGQPQHF	TGTGCCAGCAGCTCCCGCGAGGGGGGGGGTCAGCCCCAGCATTTT
TRBJ2-3	many	TRBV7-2	TRBD2	CASSLTSGRSVGDTQYF	TGTGCCAGCAGCTTAACTAGCGGGAGGAGCGTTGGGGATACGCAGTATTTT